This T cell receptor beta chain was captured by sequencing in a study of memory CD4+ T cells and cytomegalovirus serostatus. Looking at the study overall: Healthy Belgian adult donors included about nine CMV-positive and about two dozen CMV-negative people.

Single viable CD3+CD4+CD8-CD45RO+ cells were sorted as the memory CD4+ T cells. CD4+ T cells were isolated by positive magnetic selection. V was clipped by 9 bases and J by 7 bases, with 15 bases between them. The V gene's germline CDR1 is SNHLY and CDR2 FYNNEI. This CDR3 is built from 13 residues. The data were produced by immunoSEQ multiplex PCR, yet TCRdb's version contains in-frame clones alone and is incomplete. Here the sample spans about 92,000 clones, about 80% being singletons. This clone turned up a few times. The origin of this receptor is an adult in good health and CMV-seropositive. What was sequenced was memory CD4+ T cells from blood. The chain employs TRBV2 and TRBJ1-4; D remains ambiguous. The CDR3 region has the DNA TGTGCCAGTCGACGCGGGGTGGGTGAAAAACTGTTTTTT. This sequence encodes CASRRGVGEKLFF.